This T cell receptor (beta chain) was identified during a study of low-dose radiotherapy and immunotherapy resistance in tumors. Study-level background: A total of 6.5 Gy was given to Cohort 1 as 0.5 Gy per fraction every 2 weeks. Aspirin 300 mg was given orally each day for four cycles from cycle 1 day 1.

This clonotype was observed many times. First-strand cDNA relied on TRAV- and TRBV-specific primers spanning alpha and beta chains. Using a constant-region primer together with a V-primer adapter, TCRs were subjected to 15 to 20 PCR cycles of amplification. From the reads, TCRdb called clonotypes with MiXCR, one entry per CDR3 protein. The table records more than 70,000 distinct CDR3 sequences, 20% to 25% of them present only once. Time point denoted: after trial treatment. The treatment denotes: LDRT plus nivolumab, ipilimumab, low-dose cyclophosphamide and aspirin (RACIN trial). This TCR was recovered from a female donor with ovarian cancer. The starting material was PBMCs, obtained after low-dose radiotherapy plus immunotherapy.

The CDR3 nucleotides read TGTGCCATCAAACCGACTAGCGGGGACTACGAGCAGTACTTC. This encodes CAIKPTSGDYEQYF. V usage is TRBV10-3 and J usage is TRBJ2-7; 11 bases are shared with TRBD2. J lost 3 bases, V lost 7 bases, and 5 bases had no gene match. The CDR3 spans 14 residues. The germline CDR1 and CDR2 sequences are ENHRY and SYGVKD.